Shown below are 13 T cell receptor beta chains from a single sample sequenced in a study of T cell responses to AZD1222 COVID-19 vaccine. Sequencing was performed with immunoSEQ multiplex PCR; in TCRdb, only in-frame clones are kept and a portion is missing. The top ten hold around 3% of the sample, which has 120,000 to 150,000 clones, 80% to 95% seen once. The sample here was peripheral blood, taken on day 0 of AZD1222 vaccination. Receptor source: an adult in good health.

The rearrangement links TRBV19 to TRBJ1-2, with D unclear. V was cut by 5 bases and J by 4 bases, with 8 bases left in between. Germline CDR1 and CDR2: LNHDA and SQIVND (reference sequence). The CDR3 runs 12 residues. The DNA of the CDR3 is TGTGCCAGTAGTCCCCGAGCCTATGGCTACACCTTC. Amino acid sequence: CASSPRAYGYTF.

The chain carries TRBV5-1 and TRBJ2-3, with 15 positions matching TRBD2. Germline V CDR1 and CDR2: SGHRS, YFSETQ. The CDR3 covers 16 residues. V trimming: 6 bases; J trimming: 6 bases; junction bases outside the gene matches: 8. The CDR3 loop is CASTLSGTSGRDTQYF. In DNA, the CDR3 is TGCGCCAGCACACTCTCCGGGACTAGCGGGAGGGATACGCAGTATTTT.

This rearrangement joins TRBV6-1 to TRBJ2-7; D remains unclear. V lost 2 bases to trimming and J lost 12 bases, with 11 bases between them. The germline V gene has CDR1 MNHNS and CDR2 SASEGT. The CDR3 contains 11 residues. The chain's CDR3 is CASSERRPAYF. CDR3 bases: TGTGCCAGCAGTGAACGACGCCCGGCGTACTTC.

This chain uses TRBV7-2 with TRBJ1-6; D not certain. The CDR3 loop spans 14 amino acids. V lost 7 bases, J lost 14 bases, and 21 bases lay in between. Germline CDR1 is SGHTA and CDR2 is FQGNSA. The CDR3, as DNA: TGTGCCAGCACCCCCGAACTGGGTATTGGAACCCTCCACTTT. Amino acid sequence: CASTPELGIGTLHF.

CDR3 protein: CASSQMGPNTEAFF. The CDR3 nucleotides read TGTGCCAGCAGCCAGATGGGACCGAACACTGAAGCTTTCTTT. This rearrangement joins TRBV5-4 to TRBJ1-1; possibly TRBD1 for D (5 bases). This CDR3 spans 14 amino acids. V was clipped by 4 bases and J by 1 base, with 11 bases between them. Germline V lookup: CDR1 SGHNT, CDR2 YYREEE (reference sequence).

The chain carries TRBV27 and TRBJ1-1, with D possibly matching TRBD1 (5 bases). V lost 1 base and J lost 1, with 10 bases in between. Looked up from germline, CDR1 is MNHEY and CDR2 is SMNVEV (reference sequence). The CDR3 consists of 15 residues. In nucleotides, the CDR3 is TGTGCCAGCAGTTTATACAGGAGCGGGAACACTGAAGCTTTCTTT. Encoded protein: CASSLYRSGNTEAFF.

With respect to this clone: The same CDR3 also results from other DNA sequences found in this sample. V is TRBV5-1 and J is TRBJ2-1, with TRBD1 matching 11 bases. The CDR3 extends over 15 amino acids. V gave up 4 bases and J gave up 4 bases; unmatched junction bases: 4. Germline values: CDR1 SGHRS, CDR2 YFSETQ. This CDR3 is CASSGGQGAYNEQFF. The CDR3 DNA is TGCGCCAGCAGCGGTGGACAGGGGGCGTACAATGAGCAGTTCTTC. Filled out from reference TRBV5-1 and TRBJ2-1, the complete variable domain reads KAGVTQTPRYLIKTRGQQVTLSCSPISGHRSVSWYQQTPGQGLQFLFEYFSETQRNKGNFPGRFSGRQFSNSRSEMNVSTLELGDSALYLCASSGGQGAYNEQFFGPGTRLTVL.

This chain links TRBV18 with TRBJ1-1, with D perhaps TRBD1 (6 bases). The CDR3 totals 15 residues. Germline V gene lookup returns CDR1 KGHSH and CDR2 LQKENI. V dropped 5 bases and J dropped 4 bases, with 17 bases sitting between them. In nucleotides, the CDR3 is TGTGCCAGCTCATTTGCAGGGGAAGTGAGCACTGAAGCTTTCTTT. It translates to CASSFAGEVSTEAFF.

CDR3 nucleotides: TGTGCCAGCAGCCCCTCGACGGAGACTTATGGCTACACCTTC. Encoded protein: CASSPSTETYGYTF. The V gene is TRBV28, the J gene TRBJ1-2; D ambiguous. CDR3 length: 14 amino acids. Germline CDR1 MDHEN, CDR2 SYDVKM. Deletions cut 6 bases from V and 5 bases from J, with 16 bases between.

V gene TRBV6-1 combines with J gene TRBJ2-7; D tentatively fits TRBD1 or TRBD2 (5 bases each). This CDR3 has 17 amino acids. CDR1 and CDR2 (germline): MNHNS, SASEGT. The V and J ends lost 2 bases and 4 bases respectively, with 21 bases between them. CDR3 sequence reads: CASSEIGQGVTSYEQYF. The CDR3 nucleotides read TGTGCCAGCAGTGAAATCGGGCAGGGAGTGACTTCGTACGAGCAGTACTTC.

The table lists this clone with a count of one. This chain uses TRBV9 with TRBJ1-1; D gene ambiguous. Trimming took off 1 base at V and 3 bases at J, with 7 bases between the two ends. From germline, CDR1 is SGDLS and CDR2 YYNGEE. The CDR3 is 13 amino acids. Written as DNA, the CDR3 is TGTGCCAGCAGCGTACTCGGGGACACTGAAGCTTTCTTT. Translated, it gives CASSVLGDTEAFF.

The chain recombines TRBV19 with TRBJ2-4; D is possibly TRBD1 (6 bases). Per germline, CDR1 LNHDA and CDR2 SQIVND (reference sequence). This CDR3 has 18 residues. The ends were cut back, 4 bases at V and 0 bases at J, with 19 bases in the middle. The DNA for the CDR3 is TGTGCCAGTAGTAAGGAGGACAGACGAGGAATAGCCAAAAACATTCAGTACTTC. As protein: CASSKEDRRGIAKNIQYF.

V and J are TRBV24-1 and TRBJ2-5; possibly TRBD1 for D (5 bases). CDR3 length: 13 amino acids. The ends were cut back, 4 bases at V and 5 bases at J, with 10 bases in the middle. CDR1 and CDR2 from the germline V gene are KGHDR and SFDVKD. The CDR3 nucleotides are TGTGCCACCAGTGAAGCAGGGTTGGAGACCCAGTACTTC. Its protein is CATSEAGLETQYF.